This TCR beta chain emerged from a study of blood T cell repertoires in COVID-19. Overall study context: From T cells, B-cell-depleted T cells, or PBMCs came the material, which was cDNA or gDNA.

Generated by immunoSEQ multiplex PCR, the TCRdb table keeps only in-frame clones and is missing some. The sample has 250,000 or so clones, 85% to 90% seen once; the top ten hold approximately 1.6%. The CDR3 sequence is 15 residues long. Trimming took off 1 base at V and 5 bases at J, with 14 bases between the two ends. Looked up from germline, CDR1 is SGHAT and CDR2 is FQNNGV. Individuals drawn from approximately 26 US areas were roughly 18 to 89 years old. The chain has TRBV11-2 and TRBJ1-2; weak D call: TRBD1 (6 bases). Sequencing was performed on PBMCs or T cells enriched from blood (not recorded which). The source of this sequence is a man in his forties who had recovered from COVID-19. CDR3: CASSLGPGQWYGYTF. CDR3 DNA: TGTGCCAGCAGCTTAGGCCCTGGACAGTGGTATGGCTACACCTTC.